One sample yielded the 15 T cell receptor beta chains listed below, sequenced in a study of T-cell memory formation after mild COVID-19. Using its own MiXCR run on the 5' RACE reads, TCRdb lists one record per CDR3 protein. The sample includes about 200,000 distinct CDR3 sequences, about 16% of them seen just once. Input material: PBMCs or a T cell subset sorted from them (not recorded which). The receptors shown here come from an adult woman who had mild COVID-19 (a few samples of this study predate the infection). Cell type and time point are not known.

The table lists this clonotype with many counts. The chain has TRBV12-3 or TRBV12-4 and TRBJ2-5; the D gene is possibly TRBD2 (5 bases). The CDR3 runs 14 residues. V was shortened by 3 bases and J by 4 bases, with 12 bases between the two germline ends. CDR3 in amino acids: CASSLVARGETQYF. The CDR3 DNA is TGTGCCAGCAGTTTGGTAGCCCGGGGAGAGACCCAGTACTTC.

J is TRBJ1-6 and V is TRBV20-1, with TRBD1 matching 7 bases. V lost 4 bases to trimming and J lost 0 bases; unmatched junction nucleotides: 3. This CDR3 region has 15 residues. The germline CDR1 and CDR2 sequences are DFQATT and SNEGSKA (reference sequence). This chain's CDR3 is CSAKGASSYNSPLHF. CDR3 DNA: TGCAGTGCTAAGGGGGCGAGCTCCTATAATTCACCCCTCCACTTT.

This clonotype has at least ten counts. The chain joins TRBV12-3 or TRBV12-4 to TRBJ1-3; no reliable D call. V shed 2 bases and J shed 2 bases, with 7 bases lying between them. This CDR3 has 14 amino acids. For the CDR3, the DNA is TGTGCCAGCAGTTTATCAGTGGCTGGAAACACCATATATTTT. Protein: CASSLSVAGNTIYF.

This clonotype showed up just a few times. The chain employs TRBV30 and TRBJ1-2, with a tentative D call TRBD1 (5 bases). This CDR3 comprises 12 residues. Germline assignment: CDR1 GTSNPN and CDR2 SVGIG (reference sequence). V lost 4 bases to trimming and J lost 4 bases, with 10 bases between them. Here the CDR3 reads CAWTQGGYGYTF. The CDR3 DNA follows: TGTGCCTGGACTCAGGGTGGCTATGGCTACACCTTC.

This clonotype has more than one count but fewer than ten. This chain connects TRBV19 to TRBJ1-5; 8 bases line up with TRBD1. V dropped 3 bases and J dropped 0; count of bases not matched to a gene: 4. The CDR3 is 16 amino acids. Germline V gives CDR1 LNHDA, CDR2 SQIVND (reference sequence). In nucleotides, the CDR3 is TGTGCCAGTAGTATCCGGGACAGGAATAGCAATCAGCCCCAGCATTTT. Amino acid sequence: CASSIRDRNSNQPQHF. Drawing the rest from reference TRBV19 and TRBJ1-5, the complete variable domain is DGGITQSPKYLFRKEGQNVTLSCEQNLNHDAMYWYRQDPGQGLRLIYYSQIVNDFQKGDIAEGYSVSREKKESFPLTVTSAQKNPTAFYLCASSIRDRNSNQPQHFGDGTRLSIL.

This clonotype was picked up many times. The V and J genes are TRBV20-1 and TRBJ2-3; 9 nucleotides match TRBD2. From germline, CDR1 is DFQATT and CDR2 SNEGSKA (reference sequence). V dropped 3 bases and J dropped 6; count of bases not matched to a gene: 13. The CDR3 spans 16 residues. CDR3: CSASRTGAGGSDTQYF. DNA of the CDR3: TGCAGTGCTAGCCGTACAGGAGCGGGGGGTTCGGATACGCAGTATTTT.

This clonotype was counted between two and nine times. The V call is TRBV6-5, the J call TRBJ1-2; D is unclear. Germline values: CDR1 MNHEY, CDR2 SVGAGI. V was clipped by 2 bases and J by 4 bases, with 8 bases between them. This CDR3 has 13 amino acids. In DNA, the CDR3 is TGTGCCAGCAGTTACGGGAGGGTCTATGGCTACACCTTC. Residues: CASSYGRVYGYTF.

The chain is built from TRBV30 and TRBJ1-5; D perhaps matches TRBD1 (5 bases). Germline values: CDR1 GTSNPN, CDR2 SVGIG (reference sequence). Between the trimmed V and J ends, which lost 0 bases and 6 bases, there was a span of 12 bases. The CDR3 sequence is 14 residues long. DNA for the CDR3: TGTGCCTGGAGTGTACTAGGGAGGGGTCAGCCCCAGCATTTT. Translated, it gives CAWSVLGRGQPQHF.

This clonotype was found a few times. CDR3 loop: CASGGDSDTGELFF. CDR3 nucleotides: TGCGCCAGCGGGGGGGATTCGGACACCGGGGAGCTGTTTTTT. V gene TRBV5-1 combines with J gene TRBJ2-2, with TRBD2 identical over 7 bases. The CDR3 has 14 residues. J was trimmed by 3 bases and V by 7 bases; bases with no gene match: 6. CDR1 and CDR2 from the germline V gene are SGHRS and YFSETQ.

This clonotype was seen a handful of times. The rearrangement uses TRBV4-1 and TRBJ2-2; 8 positions match TRBD2. Germline V gene lookup returns CDR1 MGHRA and CDR2 YSYEKL. CDR3 length: 15 amino acids. J lost 5 bases, V lost 1 base, and 3 bases had no gene match. The CDR3 region has the DNA TGCGCCAGCAGCCAAGGGCTAGCGGGTACCGGGGAGCTGTTTTTT. Protein product: CASSQGLAGTGELFF.

The chain combines TRBV7-2 with TRBJ1-1, with 10 bases fitting TRBD1. The CDR3 has 15 amino acids. The junction had 8 bases not matched to a gene; V was cut back by 5 bases and J by 5 bases. Germline CDR1 and CDR2: SGHTA and FQGNSA. CDR3 coding DNA: TGTGCCAGCAGCACACGGACAGGGGGACTTACTGAAGCTTTCTTT. Its protein product is CASSTRTGGLTEAFF.

The chain uses TRBV5-1 and TRBJ2-1, with 8 bases lining up with TRBD2. After removal of 2 bases from V and 9 bases from J, the junction contained 19 bases not matched to a gene. The V gene's germline CDR1 is SGHRS and CDR2 YFSETQ. The CDR3 has 18 residues. The CDR3: CASSLIARGRTIDGEQFF. The CDR3 bases are TGCGCCAGCAGCTTAATCGCACGCGGGAGGACCATCGACGGTGAGCAGTTCTTC.

This clonotype was observed a handful of times. This chain joins TRBV7-2 and TRBJ1-5, with D possibly being TRBD1 (5 bases). CDR1 and CDR2 from the germline V gene are SGHTA and FQGNSA. CDR3 size: 13 residues. Trimming took 5 bases from V and 5 from J, leaving 10 bases between them. The CDR3 DNA reads TGTGCCAGCAGCCCAAGGGGCGATCAGCCCCAGCATTTT. This codes for CASSPRGDQPQHF.

This chain joins TRBV15 and TRBJ2-2; maybe TRBD1 (5 bases). Germline CDR1 reads LNHNV; CDR2 reads YYDKDF (reference sequence). V shed 0 bases and J shed 5 bases, with 16 bases lying between them. This CDR3 region has 17 residues. DNA of the CDR3: TGTGCCACCAGCAGAGATCGTCGGCAGGGTCGGACCGGGGAGCTGTTTTTT. This sequence encodes CATSRDRRQGRTGELFF.

This clonotype showed up just a few times. V is TRBV20-1 and J is TRBJ2-1; 8 bases match TRBD2. After removal of 3 bases from V and 0 bases from J, the junction contained 4 bases not matched to a gene. Germline CDR1 DFQATT, CDR2 SNEGSKA (reference sequence). This CDR3 contains 15 residues. The CDR3 spells CSARSREGSYNEQFF. CDR3 in DNA: TGCAGTGCTAGGAGCCGGGAGGGCTCCTACAATGAGCAGTTCTTC.